Shown below are 5 T cell receptor beta chains from a single sample sequenced in a study of T cells after posttransplantation cyclophosphamide. The protocol was immunoSEQ multiplex PCR, while the TCRdb copy is restricted to in-frame clones and leaves out a portion. Found here are more than 60,000 clones, roughly 93% of them singletons; the top ten hold about 3%. The sample was PBMCs. The receptor source for this set is a woman under 40 in good health and a related stem cell transplant donor.

This clone turned up a few times. The chain recombines TRBV7-9 with TRBJ1-5; D call uncertain. The CDR3 runs to 13 residues. Per the germline V gene, CDR1 is SEHNR and CDR2 is FQNEAQ (reference sequence). The V gene lost 0 bases and the J gene lost 9 bases, with 9 bases spanning the gap. CDR3 amino acids: CASSLALAMPQHF. The CDR3 DNA reads as TGTGCCAGCAGCTTAGCTCTGGCGATGCCCCAGCATTTT.

The chain is built from TRBV27 and TRBJ2-3, with D possibly being TRBD2 (5 bases). The CDR3 loop spans 17 amino acids. V shed 2 bases and J shed 2 bases, with 17 bases lying between them. The germline V gene has CDR1 MNHEY and CDR2 SMNVEV (reference sequence). The CDR3 DNA follows: TGTGCCAGCAGTTTACGAAAAAGCGGCAGAGTCACAGATACGCAGTATTTT. Protein: CASSLRKSGRVTDTQYF.

The V call is TRBV7-6, the J call TRBJ2-5, with TRBD2 matching 8 bases. V shed 5 bases and J 0 bases; nucleotides not matched to a gene: 11. This CDR3 contains 17 residues. From germline, CDR1 is SGHVS and CDR2 FNYEAQ. The CDR3 here is CASSHVHASGYQETQYF. CDR3 bases: TGTGCCAGCAGCCATGTGCACGCTAGCGGGTACCAAGAGACCCAGTACTTC.

The V call is TRBV4-1, the J call TRBJ2-2; D is perhaps TRBD2 (7 bases). Germline CDR1 and CDR2: MGHRA and YSYEKL. The CDR3 contains 21 residues. Trimming took off 0 bases at V and 2 bases at J, with 25 bases between the two ends. The CDR3 is CASSQDEGRGGGYYNTGELFF. CDR3 DNA: TGCGCCAGCAGCCAAGATGAGGGGAGGGGCGGGGGCTACTACAACACCGGGGAGCTGTTTTTT.

CDR3 in DNA: TGTGCCAGCAGCCTCCCGGAAGGAGGGTACGAGCAGTACTTC. Translating it yields CASSLPEGGYEQYF. The rearrangement joins TRBV2 to TRBJ2-7; D may be TRBD2 (6 bases). Germline V CDR1 and CDR2: SNHLY, FYNNEI. Trimming cost V 6 bases and J 4 bases, with 16 bases left between them. This CDR3 spans 14 amino acids.